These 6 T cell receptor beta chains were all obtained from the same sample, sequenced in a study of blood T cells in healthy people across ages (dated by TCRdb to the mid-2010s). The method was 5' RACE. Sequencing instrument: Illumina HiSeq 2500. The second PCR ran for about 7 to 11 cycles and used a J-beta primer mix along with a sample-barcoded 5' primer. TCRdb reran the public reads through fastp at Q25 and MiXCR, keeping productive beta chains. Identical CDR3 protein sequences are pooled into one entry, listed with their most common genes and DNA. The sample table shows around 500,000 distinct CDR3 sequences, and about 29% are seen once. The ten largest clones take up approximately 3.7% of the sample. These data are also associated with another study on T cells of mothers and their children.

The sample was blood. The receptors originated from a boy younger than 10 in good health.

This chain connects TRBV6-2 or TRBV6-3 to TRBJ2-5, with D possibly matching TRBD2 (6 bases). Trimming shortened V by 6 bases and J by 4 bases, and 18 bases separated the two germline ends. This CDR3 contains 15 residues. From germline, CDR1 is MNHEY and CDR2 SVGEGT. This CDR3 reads CASSPRPRGTETQYF. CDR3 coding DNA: TGTGCCAGCAGCCCCCGTCCCCGGGGGACAGAGACCCAGTACTTC.

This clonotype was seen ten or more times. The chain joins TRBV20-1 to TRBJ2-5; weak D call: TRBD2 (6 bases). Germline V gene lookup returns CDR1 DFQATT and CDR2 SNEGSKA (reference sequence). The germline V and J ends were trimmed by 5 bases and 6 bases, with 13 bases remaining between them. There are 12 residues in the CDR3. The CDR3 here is CSAYPGRQTQYF. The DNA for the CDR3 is TGCAGTGCTTACCCTGGGAGGCAGACCCAGTACTTC.

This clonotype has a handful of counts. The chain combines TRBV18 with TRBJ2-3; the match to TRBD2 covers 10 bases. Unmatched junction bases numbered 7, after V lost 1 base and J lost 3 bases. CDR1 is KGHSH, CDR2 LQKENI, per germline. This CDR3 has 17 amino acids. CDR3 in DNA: TGTGCCAGCTCACCACGAAGGCTAGCGGGAGTAACAGATACGCAGTATTTT. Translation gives CASSPRRLAGVTDTQYF.

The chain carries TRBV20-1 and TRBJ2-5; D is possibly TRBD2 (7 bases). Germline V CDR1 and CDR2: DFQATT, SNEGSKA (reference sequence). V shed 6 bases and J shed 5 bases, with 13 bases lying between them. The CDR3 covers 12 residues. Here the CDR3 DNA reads TGCAGTGCCCTACAGGGAGGGGAGACCCAGTACTTC. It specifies CSALQGGETQYF.

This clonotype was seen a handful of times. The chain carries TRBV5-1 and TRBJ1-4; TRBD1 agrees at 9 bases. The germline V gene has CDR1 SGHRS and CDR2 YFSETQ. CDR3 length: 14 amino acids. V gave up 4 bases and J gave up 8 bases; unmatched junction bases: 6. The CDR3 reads CASSNDRGSEKLFF. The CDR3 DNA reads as TGCGCCAGCAGCAACGACAGGGGGAGCGAAAAACTGTTTTTT.

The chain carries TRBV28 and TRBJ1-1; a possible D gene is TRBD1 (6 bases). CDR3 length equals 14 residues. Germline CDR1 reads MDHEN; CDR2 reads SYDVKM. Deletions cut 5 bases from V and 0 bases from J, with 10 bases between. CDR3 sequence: CASSGDIMNTEAFF. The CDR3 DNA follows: TGTGCCAGCAGTGGGGACATCATGAACACTGAAGCTTTCTTT.